Sequencing of this T cell receptor (beta chain) was carried out in a study of regulatory T cells in long-lasting Graves disease. Study conclusions and caveats: Favored usage of TRBV28, TRBJ1-2 and TRBJ2-5 was recorded in persistent disease. For persistent Graves' patients, TCR diversity was lower than for newly diagnosed ones.

The ends were cut back, 9 bases at V and 8 bases at J, with 10 bases in the middle. CDR3 length: 10 residues. In germline, CDR1 is MDHEN, CDR2 SYDVKM. Many counts were recorded for this clonotype. Its cognate antigen is unknown. Documented time point: persistent/refractory GD, antithyroid drugs over 5 years with positive TRAb. PBMC RNA served as the TCR library source. Building of the TCR beta libraries involved iRepertoire HTBI primers and Arm-PCR of CDR3 regions. TCRdb itself ran the multiplex PCR reads through MiXCR, one entry per CDR3 protein. Of around 450,000 distinct CDR3 sequences listed, about 22% were seen once; the top ten hold roughly 7%.

The V and J genes are TRBV28 and TRBJ1-2; D uncertain. The sequence derives from a female donor with Graves disease. The sample here was peripheral blood mononuclear cells (PBMCs), taken when the disease was refractory, from a patient treated with antithyroid drugs. CDR3 residues: CASASGGYTF. CDR3 nucleotides: TGTGCCAGTGCCTCGGGGGGCTACACCTTC.